These 30 T cell receptor beta chains were all obtained from the same sample, sequenced in a study of shared clonotypes between healthy human individuals. Libraries were prepared by immunoSEQ multiplex PCR; TCRdb keeps only in-frame clonotypes and omits some of them. Of more than 500,000 clones in the sample, around 96% were seen once. Sequencing used naive CD4+ T cells sorted from blood. Subset specified: CD45RA+ positively selected. The receptors shown here come from a woman aged 25 to 45 in good health.

V and J are TRBV2 and TRBJ2-2, with D unresolved. V was pared by 2 bases and J by 4 bases, with 5 bases between. The CDR3 length is 13 residues. Per the germline V gene, CDR1 is SNHLY and CDR2 is FYNNEI. CDR3 sequence: CASSETGTGELFF. DNA of the CDR3: TGTGCCAGCAGTGAAACGGGCACCGGGGAGCTGTTTTTT.

The chain recombines TRBV19 with TRBJ1-6, with 9 bases lining up with TRBD1. The V gene's germline CDR1 is LNHDA and CDR2 SQIVND (reference sequence). With V trimmed by 6 bases and J by 9 bases, 6 bases remained unmatched. This CDR3 region has 14 residues. This CDR3 is CASRTGQGSSPLHF. The CDR3 DNA reads TGTGCCAGTAGGACTGGACAGGGGTCTTCACCCCTCCACTTT.

This chain links TRBV7-2 with TRBJ2-1; D not resolved. Trimming took 1 base from V and 10 from J, leaving 11 bases between them. This CDR3 has 13 residues. Germline V CDR1 and CDR2: SGHTA, FQGNSA. CDR3 protein: CASSLVGVQEQFF. DNA for the CDR3: TGTGCCAGCAGCTTAGTGGGCGTCCAGGAGCAGTTCTTC.

In nucleotides, the CDR3 is TGTGCCAGCACCAAGGACAGGATGAACACTGAAGCTTTCTTT. It translates to CASTKDRMNTEAFF. The chain couples TRBV6-5 to TRBJ1-1, with 7 bases matching TRBD1. Germline assignment: CDR1 MNHEY and CDR2 SVGAGI. After removal of 7 bases from V and 0 bases from J, the junction contained 5 bases not matched to a gene. CDR3 length: 14 residues.

The chain employs TRBV9 and TRBJ1-4, with D perhaps TRBD1 (5 bases). CDR3 size: 16 residues. Germline V gene lookup returns CDR1 SGDLS and CDR2 YYNGEE. The V gene lost 2 bases and the J gene lost 2 bases, with 13 bases spanning the gap. CDR3 region: CASSVQTGGTNEKLFF. In nucleotides, the CDR3 is TGTGCCAGCAGCGTTCAAACAGGAGGCACTAATGAAAAACTGTTTTTT. Based on the CDR3 plus reference TRBV9 and TRBJ1-4, the full variable domain is DSGVTQTPKHLITATGQRVTLRCSPRSGDLSVYWYQQSLDQGLQFLIQYYNGEERAKGNILERFSAQQFPDLHSELNLSSLELGDSALYFCASSVQTGGTNEKLFFGSGTQLSVL.

The chain links TRBV5-6 to TRBJ2-1; possibly TRBD2 for D (6 bases). The V and J ends lost 1 base and 12 bases respectively, with 11 bases between them. The CDR3 spans 12 residues. The germline V gene encodes CDR1 SGHDT and CDR2 YYEEEE. The CDR3 sequence is CASSLTGGRQFF. The CDR3 bases are TGTGCCAGCAGCTTGACTGGGGGGAGGCAGTTCTTC.

This sequence joins TRBV5-4 and TRBJ2-1, with TRBD1 identical over 8 bases. Germline trimming cut 4 bases from V and 4 bases from J; bases unmatched to any gene: 7. This CDR3 has 15 amino acids. Germline V CDR1 and CDR2: SGHNT, YYREEE (reference sequence). CDR3 protein: CASSRGDRPYNEQFF. CDR3 nucleotides: TGTGCCAGCAGCCGAGGGGACAGGCCTTACAATGAGCAGTTCTTC.

This chain connects TRBV28 to TRBJ2-1; tentatively, D is TRBD1 (6 bases). Per germline, CDR1 MDHEN and CDR2 SYDVKM. This CDR3 has 13 residues. V lost 3 bases and J lost 5, with 8 bases in between. CDR3 protein: CASSLTGDNEQFF. In DNA, the CDR3 is TGTGCCAGCAGTTTGACAGGAGACAATGAGCAGTTCTTC.

V and J are TRBV29-1 and TRBJ2-2, with D possibly TRBD1 on 6 matching bases. Trimming removed 5 bases from V and 5 bases from J, with 15 bases in between. The CDR3 totals 14 residues. Per germline, CDR1 SQVTM and CDR2 ANQGSEA. CDR3 nucleotides: TGCAGCGTTAACAGGGTGAAAGGGACCGGGGAGCTGTTTTTT. Amino acids: CSVNRVKGTGELFF.

This chain joins TRBV27 and TRBJ1-2; maybe TRBD1 (6 bases). Trimming pared 6 bases from V and 6 bases from J, leaving 17 bases between. CDR3 length: 14 residues. CDR1 and CDR2 from the germline V gene are MNHEY and SMNVEV (reference sequence). DNA of the CDR3: TGTGCCAGCAGGATGATGGGACAAATGGATGGCTACACCTTC. Translation gives CASRMMGQMDGYTF.

The chain combines TRBV6-6 with TRBJ2-7, with 12 bases identical to TRBD2. This CDR3 contains 16 residues. Germline CDR1 MNHNY, CDR2 SVGAGI (reference sequence). V lost 7 bases, J lost 6 bases, and 13 bases stayed unmatched. The CDR3 loop is CASTDDRLAGGIEQYF. The CDR3 DNA is TGTGCCAGCACCGACGATAGGCTAGCGGGAGGGATCGAGCAGTACTTC.

This chain uses TRBV27 with TRBJ2-5; 7 bases are shared with TRBD1. The J segment lost 1 base and the V segment lost 6 bases, leaving 5 bases of the junction unmatched. The CDR3 covers 14 residues. CDR1 is MNHEY, CDR2 SMNVEV, per germline (reference sequence). The CDR3 coding sequence is TGTGCCAGCAGGGTGACAGGGCCCCAAGAGACCCAGTACTTC. This codes for CASRVTGPQETQYF.

This CDR3 reads CASSREGGESYEQYF. The CDR3 nucleotides are TGTGCCAGCAGCCGGGAGGGGGGCGAATCCTACGAGCAGTACTTC. This chain connects TRBV4-2 to TRBJ2-7, with D possibly being TRBD2 (7 bases). CDR3 length equals 15 residues. Germline V gene data show CDR1 as LGHNA and CDR2 as YNFKEQ. Trimming pared 4 bases from V and 1 base from J, leaving 14 bases between.

The chain carries TRBV30 and TRBJ1-3; 7 bases are shared with TRBD1. Germline loops: CDR1 GTSNPN, CDR2 SVGIG (reference sequence). The V and J ends lost 0 bases and 5 bases, in that order; junction bases with no gene match: 7. The CDR3 length is 15 residues. CDR3 in amino acids: CAWSVNAGGRNTIYF. The CDR3 region has the DNA TGTGCCTGGAGTGTTAATGCAGGGGGACGAAACACCATATATTTT.

The V call is TRBV4-1, the J call TRBJ2-1, with TRBD2 matching over 7 bases. Germline CDR1 is MGHRA and CDR2 is YSYEKL. Germline trimming cut 3 bases from V and 5 bases from J; bases unmatched to any gene: 4. This CDR3 comprises 14 residues. The CDR3 nucleotides read TGCGCCAGCAGCCAGGGGGAGGGCGACAATGAGCAGTTCTTC. This encodes CASSQGEGDNEQFF.

The chain couples TRBV28 to TRBJ2-4; no firm D call. The CDR3 length is 14 residues. Germline V gives CDR1 MDHEN, CDR2 SYDVKM. V lost 3 bases and J lost 0, with 6 bases in between. CDR3 loop: CASSLLQAKNIQYF. CDR3 sequence (DNA): TGTGCCAGCAGTTTGTTGCAAGCCAAAAACATTCAGTACTTC.

V is TRBV6-1 and J is TRBJ1-1; tentatively, D is TRBD1 (6 bases). There are 15 residues in the CDR3. Germline CDR1 is MNHNS and CDR2 is SASEGT. The germline V and J ends were trimmed by 3 bases and 4 bases, with 15 bases remaining between them. The CDR3 reads CASSDRRGSFTEAFF. As DNA, the CDR3 is TGTGCCAGCAGTGATCGAAGGGGGTCGTTCACTGAAGCTTTCTTT.

This chain joins TRBV2 and TRBJ2-7; D ambiguous. Germline lookup yields CDR1 SNHLY and CDR2 FYNNEI. The CDR3 loop spans 14 amino acids. Trimming shortened V by 3 bases and J by 1 base, and 10 bases separated the two germline ends. In nucleotides, the CDR3 is TGTGCCAGCAGTGATCGACAAGGATCCTACGAGCAGTACTTC. Translated, it gives CASSDRQGSYEQYF.

The rearrangement links TRBV28 to TRBJ1-2; 8 bases agree with TRBD1. CDR1 MDHEN and CDR2 SYDVKM come from the germline V gene. The trim removed 6 bases at V and 7 bases at J, leaving 7 bases unmatched. The CDR3 is 13 amino acids. The CDR3 coding sequence is TGTGCCAGCAGAGGCAGGGGGCTTCTTGGCTACACCTTC. This codes for CASRGRGLLGYTF.

The sample holds one count of this clone. The chain employs TRBV27 and TRBJ1-1, with a weak D call TRBD1 (6 bases). Between the trimmed V and J ends, which lost 6 bases and 6 bases, there was a span of 17 bases. This CDR3 comprises 14 residues. Germline CDR1 reads MNHEY; CDR2 reads SMNVEV (reference sequence). DNA for the CDR3: TGTGCCAGCAGCTTGGGCAGGGGTTTGGCTGAAGCTTTCTTT. This translates into CASSLGRGLAEAFF.

CDR3 sequence reads: CASSEVRSTAQFF. CDR3 coding DNA: TGTGCCAGCAGTGAAGTGAGGAGTACTGCGCAGTTCTTC. The chain is built from TRBV6-1 and TRBJ2-1; D is undetermined. The germline gives CDR1 MNHNS, CDR2 SASEGT. The CDR3 extends over 13 amino acids. V was pared by 1 base and J by 12 bases, with 13 bases between.

This chain connects TRBV5-1 to TRBJ2-7; D is possibly TRBD2 (5 bases). The CDR3 loop spans 14 amino acids. The germline gives CDR1 SGHRS, CDR2 YFSETQ. The V and J ends lost 5 bases and 0 bases respectively, with 12 bases between them. DNA of the CDR3: TGCGCCAGCAGAGGCGGGCCTGACTCCTACGAGCAGTACTTC. Protein product: CASRGGPDSYEQYF.

A remark on this clone: The same CDR3 also results from other DNA sequences found in this sample. The rearrangement joins TRBV4-1 to TRBJ2-7; 10 bases are shared with TRBD1. V was pared by 2 bases and J by 2 bases, with 3 bases of the junction left unmatched. CDR1 is MGHRA and CDR2 is YSYEKL in the germline V gene. There are 15 residues in the CDR3. The DNA for the CDR3 is TGCGCCAGCAGCCAACCGGGACAGGGGACCTACGAGCAGTACTTC. Translated, it gives CASSQPGQGTYEQYF.

V gene TRBV10-3 combines with J gene TRBJ2-2; D gene unclear. CDR3 size: 12 residues. Per germline, CDR1 ENHRY and CDR2 SYGVKD. V was trimmed by 1 base and J by 6 bases, leaving 3 bases between them. The CDR3 DNA reads TGTGCCATCAGTGAGTTATCCGGGGAGCTGTTTTTT. This encodes CAISELSGELFF.

V gene TRBV27 combines with J gene TRBJ2-5; 7 positions match TRBD1. Germline CDR1 MNHEY, CDR2 SMNVEV (reference sequence). The CDR3 covers 17 residues. V was clipped by 1 base and J by 5 bases; unmatched bases: 13. The CDR3 coding sequence is TGTGCCAGCAGTTTATTAAGACAGGGCGGATTTCGGGAGACCCAGTACTTC. It yields the protein CASSLLRQGGFRETQYF.

The genes are TRBV6-6 and TRBJ1-4; no reliable D call. Deletions cut 0 bases from V and 0 bases from J, with 5 bases between. The CDR3 totals 15 residues. Per the germline V gene, CDR1 is MNHNY and CDR2 is SVGAGI (reference sequence). Here the CDR3 reads CASSYSRATNEKLFF. The CDR3 DNA reads as TGTGCCAGCAGTTACTCCCGAGCAACTAATGAAAAACTGTTTTTT.

The CDR3 sequence is CASSRGVTELTYNEQFF. The DNA of the CDR3 is TGTGCCAGCAGCCGTGGGGTTACAGAACTAACCTACAATGAGCAGTTCTTC. The chain employs TRBV11-2 and TRBJ2-1; D remains ambiguous. V dropped 5 bases and J dropped 2 bases, with 19 bases sitting between them. This CDR3 is 17 amino acids long. Per the germline V gene, CDR1 is SGHAT and CDR2 is FQNNGV.

This chain connects TRBV4-1 to TRBJ2-5; 9 bases fit TRBD2. The DNA end lines up better with TRBJ2-7; the J call may be wrong. CDR1 MGHRA and CDR2 YSYEKL come from the germline V gene. The CDR3 is 16 residues long. CDR3 in DNA: TGCGCCAGCAGCCAAGAGAGCGGGAGGCCAACTTACGAGCAGTACTTC. Translation: CASSQESGRPTYEQYF.

The rearrangement links TRBV28 to TRBJ2-7; 8 bases match TRBD2. Germline CDR1 MDHEN, CDR2 SYDVKM. The CDR3 covers 15 residues. The V segment lost 6 bases and the J segment 2 bases; nucleotides outside the gene matches: 9. The CDR3 bases are TGTGCCAGCAGGCCGGGGGGACTAGGGGCCTACGAGCAGTACTTC. Protein product: CASRPGGLGAYEQYF. The entire variable domain, with the rest obtained from reference TRBV28 and TRBJ2-7, is as follows: DVKVTQSSRYLVKRTGEKVFLECVQDMDHENMFWYRQDPGLGLRLIYFSYDVKMKEKGDIPEGYSVSREKKERFSLILESASTNQTSMYLCASRPGGLGAYEQYFGPGTRLTVT.

This sequence joins TRBV7-3 and TRBJ2-1; TRBD1 agrees at 7 bases. The CDR3 has 16 residues. CDR1 is SGHTA and CDR2 is FQGTGA in the germline V gene. Trimming took 2 bases from V and 6 from J; bases not matched to a gene: 10. The CDR3 coding sequence is TGTGCCAGCAGCTTAGCGACAGGGATATCCGGCAATGAGCAGTTCTTC. Encoded protein: CASSLATGISGNEQFF. Full variable domain (remainder filled in from reference TRBV7-3 and TRBJ2-1): GAGVSQTPSNKVTEKGKYVELRCDPISGHTALYWYRQSLGQGPEFLIYFQGTGAADDSGLPNDRFFAVRPEGSVSTLKIQRTERGDSAVYLCASSLATGISGNEQFFGPGTRLTVL.